Below, 30 T cell receptor beta chains from the same sample are listed, as sequenced in a study of blood T cell repertoires in COVID-19. Clones were read by immunoSEQ multiplex PCR, and TCRdb kept only the in-frame ones, dropping some. The sample lists over 200,000 clones, roughly nine tenths occurring once. The sample consisted of peripheral blood. The source is a woman aged 18-29 years who had recovered from COVID-19.

The chain has TRBV7-6 and TRBJ2-1; D possibly corresponds to TRBD1 (5 bases). The CDR3 loop spans 13 amino acids. V lost 5 bases to trimming and J lost 8 bases, with 13 bases between them. CDR1 and CDR2 from the germline V gene are SGHVS and FNYEAQ. CDR3 amino acids: CASSPDTPDEQFF. DNA of the CDR3: TGTGCCAGCAGCCCGGACACACCGGATGAGCAGTTCTTC.

As for this clone: This specimen includes other DNA sequences encoding the same CDR3. V gene TRBV18 combines with J gene TRBJ2-1; the match to TRBD1 covers 7 bases. The CDR3 covers 15 residues. The trim removed 0 bases at V and 3 bases at J, leaving 2 bases unmatched. In germline, CDR1 is KGHSH, CDR2 LQKENI. The CDR3 spells CASSPPAGGYNEQFF. The CDR3 DNA reads TGTGCCAGCTCACCACCGGCAGGGGGCTACAATGAGCAGTTCTTC.

The chain carries TRBV7-9 and TRBJ1-1, with 9 bases fitting TRBD1. Germline CDR1 is SEHNR and CDR2 is FQNEAQ (reference sequence). CDR3 length: 15 amino acids. V dropped 5 bases and J dropped 1; count of bases not matched to a gene: 5. The CDR3 region has the DNA TGTGCCAGCAGCAATGGACAGGGGTGGAACACTGAAGCTTTCTTT. It is translated as CASSNGQGWNTEAFF.

V and J are TRBV12-3 or TRBV12-4 and TRBJ2-5; possible D gene TRBD2, 6 bases. The CDR3 totals 13 residues. V gave up 7 bases and J gave up 5 bases, with 14 bases separating them. The DNA for the CDR3 is TGTGCCAGCAACCGGGAGTTGGGGGAGACCCAGTACTTC. Its protein is CASNRELGETQYF.

V and J are TRBV19 and TRBJ1-5; D call uncertain. Deletions cut 5 bases from V and 11 bases from J, with 13 bases between. Germline V gene sequence: CDR1 LNHDA, CDR2 SQIVND (reference sequence). CDR3 size: 12 residues. CDR3 in amino acids: CASSADGWTQHF. CDR3 DNA: TGTGCCAGTAGTGCCGACGGGTGGACCCAGCATTTT.

The chain uses TRBV7-3 and TRBJ2-2; D possibly corresponds to TRBD1 (7 bases). Per germline, CDR1 SGHTA and CDR2 FQGTGA. Trimming left V 6 bases short and J 5 bases short, with 10 bases between. There are 13 residues in the CDR3. The CDR3 loop is CASRQGGTGELFF. The CDR3 DNA is TGTGCCAGCAGGCAGGGGGGAACCGGGGAGCTGTTTTTT.

The V gene is TRBV9, the J gene TRBJ1-2; 8 positions agree with TRBD1. Germline CDR1 and CDR2: SGDLS and YYNGEE. CDR3 length: 15 amino acids. V shed 5 bases and J 6 bases; nucleotides not matched to a gene: 12. The CDR3 DNA follows: TGTGCCAGCAGTCATGGAACCGGGACAGGCGATGGCTACACCTTC. Amino acids: CASSHGTGTGDGYTF.

V and J are TRBV29-1 and TRBJ2-7; 14 bases are a match to TRBD2. V was clipped by 3 bases and J by 4 bases; unmatched bases: 5. From germline, CDR1 is SQVTM and CDR2 ANQGSEA. The CDR3 consists of 15 residues. DNA for the CDR3: TGCAGCGTTGAGGGGACTAGCGGGAGTTATTACGAGCAGTACTTC. It specifies CSVEGTSGSYYEQYF.

The rearrangement uses TRBV27 and TRBJ1-5, with a weak D call TRBD1 (6 bases). V was cut by 5 bases and J by 0 bases, with 14 bases left in between. This CDR3 comprises 16 residues. Per the germline V gene, CDR1 is MNHEY and CDR2 is SMNVEV (reference sequence). The CDR3 DNA reads TGTGCCAGCAGTCCAAGGGGGTTATATAGCAATCAGCCCCAGCATTTT. Its translation is CASSPRGLYSNQPQHF.

This chain uses TRBV4-3 with TRBJ2-7, with 8 nucleotides matching TRBD2. Germline-derived CDR1 and CDR2 are LGHNA and YSLEER. The CDR3 runs 15 residues. Unmatched junction bases numbered 4, after V lost 0 bases and J lost 3 bases. In nucleotides, the CDR3 is TGCGCCAGCAGCCAAGAAAGGGCGGGGGGCTACGAGCAGTACTTC. Residues: CASSQERAGGYEQYF.

CDR3 DNA: TGTGCCAGCAGCCAAGTTGAGTACAACACTGAAGCTTTCTTT. This translates into CASSQVEYNTEAFF. The chain joins TRBV3-1 (or the pseudogene TRBV3-2) to TRBJ1-1; D not certain. CDR3 length: 14 residues. CDR1 and CDR2 (germline): LGHDT, YNNKEL (reference sequence). Trimming left V 1 base short and J 2 bases short, with 8 bases between.

J is TRBJ2-2 and V is TRBV7-9; maybe TRBD2 (6 bases). Germline V gives CDR1 SEHNR, CDR2 FQNEAQ (reference sequence). V was cut by 6 bases and J by 0 bases, with 14 bases left in between. This CDR3 is built from 16 residues. This chain's CDR3 is CASSTAERANTGELFF. CDR3 sequence (DNA): TGTGCCAGCAGTACCGCAGAGCGGGCGAACACCGGGGAGCTGTTTTTT.

The V gene is TRBV6-2 or TRBV6-3, the J gene TRBJ2-7; the match to TRBD2 covers 8 bases. The CDR3 contains 14 residues. V gave up 6 bases and J gave up 5 bases; unmatched junction bases: 9. The germline CDR1 and CDR2 sequences are MNHEY and SVGEGT. The CDR3 spells CASSLERELDEQYF. CDR3 coding DNA: TGTGCCAGCAGCCTAGAGCGGGAGTTAGACGAGCAGTACTTC.

A remark on this clone: Other DNA sequences in the same sample also yield this CDR3. V gene TRBV2 combines with J gene TRBJ2-3, with 8 nucleotides matching TRBD2. From germline, CDR1 is SNHLY and CDR2 FYNNEI. This CDR3 is built from 15 residues. The ends lost 4 bases at V and 1 base at J; junction bases unmatched: 4. CDR3 nucleotide sequence: TGTGCCAGCAGTGTCCTAGCGGGTGGCACAGATACGCAGTATTTT. Encoded protein: CASSVLAGGTDTQYF.

The chain carries TRBV9 and TRBJ2-1; unclear D gene. The CDR3 is 14 residues long. The germline V gene has CDR1 SGDLS and CDR2 YYNGEE. Trimming took off 4 bases at V and 6 bases at J, with 14 bases between the two ends. The CDR3 region is CASSSRPGGNEQFF. The CDR3 bases are TGTGCCAGCAGCTCAAGGCCCGGCGGCAATGAGCAGTTCTTC.

The chain joins TRBV19 to TRBJ2-7; D not resolved. The germline CDR1 and CDR2 sequences are LNHDA and SQIVND (reference sequence). The CDR3 extends over 13 amino acids. Trimming removed 3 bases from V and 2 bases from J, with 8 bases in between. The CDR3 DNA follows: TGTGCCAGTAGTATTGGAGTTACCTACGAGCAGTACTTC. Protein sequence: CASSIGVTYEQYF.

This clone was counted many times. This chain links TRBV23-1 with TRBJ2-1; perhaps TRBD2 as D (6 bases). TRBV23-1 has ORF status, its function being uncertain. Trimming stripped 8 bases from V and 0 bases from J, with 23 bases between. The CDR3 sequence is 18 residues long. CDR3: CASYSRDRPPSSYNEQFF. The CDR3 DNA is TGCGCCAGCTACTCGCGGGATAGGCCCCCTAGCTCCTACAATGAGCAGTTCTTC.

V and J are TRBV7-9 and TRBJ2-1, with 8 bases matching TRBD1. The CDR3 length is 15 residues. Germline assignment: CDR1 SEHNR and CDR2 FQNEAQ (reference sequence). V shed 5 bases, J shed 0 bases, and the junction held 3 bases outside the gene matches. CDR3 bases: TGTGCCAGCAGCCCAGGGGGCTACTCCTACAATGAGCAGTTCTTC. It codes for CASSPGGYSYNEQFF. Looking up the rest from reference TRBV7-9 and TRBJ2-1 gives the full variable domain: DTGVSQNPRHKITKRGQNVTFRCDPISEHNRLYWYRQTLGQGPEFLTYFQNEAQLEKSRLLSDRFSAERPKGSFSTLEIQRTEQGDSAMYLCASSPGGYSYNEQFFGPGTRLTVL.

The chain couples TRBV10-3 to TRBJ1-1, with a tentative D call TRBD1 (5 bases). Germline V gene data show CDR1 as ENHRY and CDR2 as SYGVKD. V lost 8 bases to trimming and J lost 6 bases, with 19 bases between them. The CDR3 has 14 amino acids. The DNA for the CDR3 is TGTGCCATCTCAAGACAGACCGGGGAGGCTGAAGCTTTCTTT. Translating gives CAISRQTGEAEAFF.

CDR3 amino acids: CASSDPPGKSYNEQFF. The CDR3 coding sequence is TGTGCCAGCAGTGACCCTCCGGGAAAGTCCTACAATGAGCAGTTCTTC. The chain employs TRBV25-1 and TRBJ2-1; a weak D match, TRBD2 (5 bases). The germline V gene has CDR1 MGHDK and CDR2 SYGVNS. This CDR3 region has 16 residues. V gave up 3 bases and J gave up 1 base, with 13 bases separating them.

The chain uses TRBV2 and TRBJ1-2; 10 nucleotides align to TRBD1. CDR1 SNHLY and CDR2 FYNNEI come from the germline V gene. The CDR3 is 14 amino acids. The V segment lost 2 bases and the J segment 5 bases; nucleotides outside the gene matches: 2. Written as DNA, the CDR3 is TGTGCCAGCAGTGAACCGGGACAGGGGTATGGCTACACCTTC. This encodes CASSEPGQGYGYTF.

This chain links TRBV3-1 (or the pseudogene TRBV3-2) with TRBJ2-1; the match to TRBD2 covers 11 bases. The CDR3 has 19 residues. Germline assignment: CDR1 LGHDT and CDR2 YNNKEL (reference sequence). Trimming cost V 0 bases and J 0 bases; bases outside gene matches: 7. CDR3 amino acids: CASSQEIAGGTISYNEQFF. CDR3 nucleotides: TGTGCCAGCAGCCAAGAGATAGCGGGAGGGACGATCTCCTACAATGAGCAGTTCTTC.

This clone was seen a single time. The chain combines TRBV10-3 with TRBJ2-1, with 10 positions matching TRBD2. Germline assignment: CDR1 ENHRY and CDR2 SYGVKD. This CDR3 region has 15 residues. J was trimmed by 6 bases and V by 1 base; bases with no gene match: 3. Here the CDR3 DNA reads TGTGCCATCAGTGAGTTAGCGGGAGGCCCCAATGAGCAGTTCTTC. This encodes CAISELAGGPNEQFF.

V is TRBV15 and J is TRBJ2-5; 11 bases match TRBD2. The CDR3 consists of 17 residues. The J segment lost 4 bases and the V segment lost 0 bases, leaving 7 bases of the junction unmatched. Germline V lookup: CDR1 LNHNV, CDR2 YYDKDF (reference sequence). CDR3 residues: CATSRDLAGGPRETQYF. In DNA form, the CDR3 reads TGTGCCACCAGCAGAGATTTAGCGGGAGGGCCGCGAGAGACCCAGTACTTC.

The J gene is TRBJ1-4, the V gene TRBV30; D is ambiguous. The CDR3 extends over 19 amino acids. Looked up from germline, CDR1 is GTSNPN and CDR2 is SVGIG (reference sequence). Trimming removed 8 bases from V and 1 base from J, with 29 bases in between. The CDR3 loop is CAIGLVEQGIYRTNEKLFF. The CDR3 nucleotides are TGTGCCATTGGACTGGTCGAGCAAGGCATTTACCGAACTAATGAAAAACTGTTTTTT. Based on the CDR3 plus reference TRBV30 and TRBJ1-4, the full variable domain is SQTIHQWPATLVQPVGSPLSLECTVEGTSNPNLYWYRQAAGRGLQLLFYSVGIGQISSEVPQNLSASRPQDRQFILSSKKLLLSDSGFYLCAIGLVEQGIYRTNEKLFFGSGTQLSVL.

Turning to this clone: Other DNA sequences in the same sample also yield this CDR3. The J gene is TRBJ1-5, the V gene TRBV9; D perhaps matches TRBD1 (5 bases). The CDR3 is made up of 13 amino acids. Germline CDR1 is SGDLS and CDR2 is YYNGEE. V was trimmed by 0 bases and J by 4 bases, leaving 5 bases between them. CDR3 coding DNA: TGTGCCAGCAGCGTAGGACAGAATCAGCCCCAGCATTTT. This translates into CASSVGQNQPQHF.

DNA of the CDR3: TGTGCCATCAGTGAGGCCCGAATAGCGGGAGGGCCGACAGATACGCAGTATTTT. This sequence encodes CAISEARIAGGPTDTQYF. The chain uses TRBV10-3 and TRBJ2-3; 11 positions match TRBD2. V was pared by 2 bases and J by 3 bases, with 10 bases of the junction left unmatched. The CDR3 has 18 residues. CDR1 and CDR2 from the germline V gene are ENHRY and SYGVKD.

The chain joins TRBV5-1 to TRBJ1-4, with D maybe TRBD1 (6 bases). V lost 0 bases to trimming and J lost 3 bases, with 12 bases between them. This CDR3 contains 16 residues. Looked up from germline, CDR1 is SGHRS and CDR2 is YFSETQ. CDR3 sequence: CASSLAVGGPNEKLFF. Here the CDR3 DNA reads TGCGCCAGCAGCTTGGCCGTAGGGGGTCCTAATGAAAAACTGTTTTTT.

This chain connects TRBV13 to TRBJ2-1; 11 bases map to TRBD2. This CDR3 comprises 15 residues. Germline V gene data show CDR1 as PRHDT and CDR2 as FYEKMQ (reference sequence). The trim removed 5 bases at V and 6 bases at J, leaving 6 bases unmatched. The CDR3 protein is CASSPTSGSVNEQFF. CDR3 bases: TGTGCCAGCAGCCCAACTAGCGGGAGTGTCAATGAGCAGTTCTTC.

The chain has TRBV29-1 and TRBJ1-5; 10 bases agree with TRBD1. From germline, CDR1 is SQVTM and CDR2 ANQGSEA. V lost 5 bases and J lost 7; bases outside the gene matches: 5. The CDR3 covers 13 residues. CDR3 DNA sequence: TGCAGCGTTAGACAGGGGGCAGGACAGCCCCAGCATTTT. Protein: CSVRQGAGQPQHF. The full variable domain, rest sourced from reference TRBV29-1 and TRBJ1-5, is SAVISQKPSRDICQRGTSLTIQCQVDSQVTMMFWYRQQPGQSLTLIATANQGSEATYESGFVIDKFPISRPNLTFSTLTVSNMSPEDSSIYLCSVRQGAGQPQHFGDGTRLSIL.